Following are 8 T cell receptor beta chains from one sample sequenced in a study of PD-L1 blockade in urothelial cancer (dated by TCRdb to about 2017). The library was prepared using the immunoSEQ multiplex PCR assay. TCRdb limited this immuneACCESS table to in-frame rearrangements with V and J called. A share of clones is missing; checked studies link under half to unresolved V genes, and the rest is unexplained. This sample gives around 20,000 clones in total; around 90% of them show up just once. About 3.8% of the sample is held by the ten biggest clonotypes. The sequenced sample was PBMCs, obtained around atezolizumab (anti-PD-L1) treatment. Source of these receptors: a man aged 50-59 years with urothelial cancer.

J is TRBJ1-4 and V is TRBV29-1; 7 nucleotides match TRBD1. CDR3 length: 15 residues. CDR1 SQVTM and CDR2 ANQGSEA come from the germline V gene. V lost 7 bases to trimming and J lost 2 bases; unmatched junction nucleotides: 10. The CDR3 here is CSATPLGQTNEKLFF. CDR3 sequence (DNA): TGCAGCGCCACTCCCCTGGGACAGACTAATGAAAAACTGTTTTTT.

The chain links TRBV9 to TRBJ2-3, with D perhaps TRBD2 (6 bases). Trimming took 0 bases from V and 2 from J, leaving 10 bases between them. CDR1 and CDR2 from the germline V gene are SGDLS and YYNGEE. The CDR3 consists of 15 residues. CDR3 coding DNA: TGTGCCAGCAGCGTAGGGACTACGATCACAGATACGCAGTATTTT. It is translated as CASSVGTTITDTQYF.

The chain has TRBV7-9 and TRBJ2-1, with D possibly being TRBD1 (6 bases). V lost 2 bases, J lost 8 bases, and 19 bases lay in between. Germline loops: CDR1 SEHNR, CDR2 FQNEAQ (reference sequence). The CDR3 has 16 residues. CDR3 sequence: CASSLLGAGAGDEQFF. In DNA form, the CDR3 reads TGTGCCAGCAGCTTACTAGGGGCAGGGGCAGGGGATGAGCAGTTCTTC.

The genes are TRBV28 and TRBJ2-3, with TRBD2 matching 7 bases. There are 13 residues in the CDR3. CDR1 is MDHEN and CDR2 is SYDVKM in the germline V gene. After removal of 8 bases from V and 0 bases from J, the junction contained 2 bases not matched to a gene. The CDR3: CASGGGSTDTQYF. In DNA, the CDR3 is TGTGCCAGCGGCGGGGGAAGCACAGATACGCAGTATTTT.

The chain joins TRBV11-3 to TRBJ1-1; weak D call: TRBD1 (5 bases). Germline CDR1 is SGHNT and CDR2 is YENEEA. V shed 5 bases and J shed 4 bases, with 11 bases lying between them. The CDR3 is made up of 13 amino acids. For the CDR3, the DNA is TGTGCCAGCAGCCTCGACCAGGGCACTGAAGCTTTCTTT. Protein product: CASSLDQGTEAFF.

V gene TRBV7-6 combines with J gene TRBJ2-7, with D maybe TRBD1 (6 bases). V was trimmed by 5 bases and J by 2 bases, leaving 19 bases between them. The germline V gene encodes CDR1 SGHVS and CDR2 FNYEAQ. The CDR3 runs 16 residues. The CDR3 DNA follows: TGTGCCAGCAGCCCCCAAGGGGGAACCCTGACCTACGAGCAGTACTTC. Translated, it gives CASSPQGGTLTYEQYF.

The chain combines TRBV18 with TRBJ1-2, with 8 nucleotides matching TRBD1. The germline gives CDR1 KGHSH, CDR2 LQKENI. This CDR3 is 19 amino acids long. V dropped 1 base and J dropped 2; count of bases not matched to a gene: 15. The CDR3, as DNA: TGTGCCAGCTCACCACTGCCGGGACAGGCGATAGGATTAAACTATGGCTACACCTTC. This encodes CASSPLPGQAIGLNYGYTF.

The chain employs TRBV5-5 and TRBJ2-7; perhaps TRBD2 as D (6 bases). The CDR3 is 11 residues long. Trimming removed 1 base at V and 11 bases at J, with 10 bases between. Germline V gene sequence: CDR1 SGHKS, CDR2 YYEKEE (reference sequence). The CDR3 nucleotides are TGTGCCAGCAGCTTGTCGGGGGAGAAGTACTTC. Amino acid sequence: CASSLSGEKYF.